This entry lists 11 T cell receptor beta chains sequenced from one sample in a study of shared clonotypes between healthy human individuals. Naive CD8 cells, CD45RO-negative and positively selected for CCR7, excluded terminally differentiated effector memory CD45RA+ cells. Sequenced by immunoSEQ multiplex PCR; TCRdb stores in-frame clones only, minus some. Altogether fewer than 1 million clones are present, 90% to 97% being singletons, with the ten largest covering less than 0.3%. The specimen was naive CD8+ T cells sorted from blood. These receptors were taken from a man aged 25-45 years in good health.

The CDR3 spells CASSIDPKVSSYNEQFF. The CDR3 DNA follows: TGTGCCAGTAGTATAGATCCGAAGGTCAGCTCCTACAATGAGCAGTTCTTC. The V call is TRBV19, the J call TRBJ2-1; D not certain. In germline, CDR1 is LNHDA, CDR2 SQIVND (reference sequence). This CDR3 comprises 17 residues. V dropped 0 bases and J dropped 0 bases, with 12 bases sitting between them.

The V and J genes are TRBV7-8 and TRBJ1-5; D ambiguous. V was trimmed by 5 bases and J by 4 bases, leaving 18 bases between them. This CDR3 has 16 amino acids. Germline V gene data show CDR1 as SGHVS and CDR2 as FQNEAQ. The CDR3 DNA is TGTGCCAGCAGCGCGGAGGCCCTACTCCCTAATCAGCCCCAGCATTTT. Protein product: CASSAEALLPNQPQHF.

This clone was observed once. Other DNA sequences in the same sample also yield this CDR3. The chain joins TRBV7-2 to TRBJ2-1, with TRBD2 matching over 13 bases. Germline CDR1 SGHTA, CDR2 FQGNSA. After removal of 1 base from V and 7 bases from J, the junction contained 4 bases not matched to a gene. CDR3 size: 16 residues. The CDR3 region is CASSLGTSGRGNEQFF. As DNA, the CDR3 is TGTGCCAGCAGCTTAGGGACTAGCGGGAGAGGGAATGAGCAGTTCTTC.

Comments on this clone: The same CDR3 can be traced to other DNA sequences in this sample. The chain is built from TRBV27 and TRBJ1-5, with D perhaps TRBD1 (5 bases). Germline-derived CDR1 and CDR2 are MNHEY and SMNVEV (reference sequence). The CDR3 spans 14 residues. V lost 5 bases, J lost 3 bases, and 11 bases lay in between. As DNA, the CDR3 is TGTGCCAGCAGTGTCCAGGGTCTCAATCAGCCCCAGCATTTT. Protein: CASSVQGLNQPQHF.

The V call is TRBV15, the J call TRBJ1-2; TRBD1 is a possible D gene (5 bases). In germline, CDR1 is LNHNV, CDR2 YYDKDF (reference sequence). This CDR3 has 15 amino acids. The germline V and J ends were trimmed by 0 bases and 6 bases, with 14 bases remaining between them. CDR3 nucleotides: TGTGCCACCAGCAGAGATAAGGGGATGGCAAATGGCTACACCTTC. It is translated as CATSRDKGMANGYTF.

In its sample, this clone was seen once. The chain employs TRBV27 and TRBJ2-2; weak D call: TRBD2 (6 bases). This CDR3 has 15 amino acids. V was shortened by 6 bases and J by 9 bases, with 20 bases between the two germline ends. The germline V gene encodes CDR1 MNHEY and CDR2 SMNVEV (reference sequence). CDR3 loop: CASRPGLGGARELFF. The CDR3 DNA is TGTGCCAGCAGACCGGGCCTCGGGGGTGCCCGGGAGCTGTTTTTT.

The chain is built from TRBV13 and TRBJ2-7, with 11 bases matching TRBD1. The CDR3 extends over 15 amino acids. Germline loops: CDR1 PRHDT, CDR2 FYEKMQ (reference sequence). The ends lost 6 bases at V and 3 bases at J; junction bases unmatched: 7. Here the CDR3 DNA reads TGTGCCAGCAGACCCCGGGACAGGGGGGACTACGAGCAGTACTTC. Its protein is CASRPRDRGDYEQYF. The full variable domain, completed using reference TRBV13 and TRBJ2-7, is AAGVIQSPRHLIKEKRETATLKCYPIPRHDTVYWYQQGPGQDPQFLISFYEKMQSDKGSIPDRFSAQQFSDYHSELNMSSLELGDSALYFCASRPRDRGDYEQYFGPGTRLTVT.

J is TRBJ2-1 and V is TRBV7-9, with 8 bases lining up with TRBD2. CDR1 is SEHNR and CDR2 is FQNEAQ in the germline V gene (reference sequence). The trim removed 8 bases at V and 8 bases at J, leaving 11 bases unmatched. This CDR3 comprises 14 residues. In DNA, the CDR3 is TGTGCCAGCGGACCCGGGACTAGTAGCCATGAGCAGTTCTTC. It is translated as CASGPGTSSHEQFF.

This chain links TRBV14 with TRBJ2-7, with TRBD2 identical over 7 bases. The CDR3 loop spans 18 amino acids. Germline CDR1 and CDR2: SGHDN and FVKESK. The V segment lost 1 base and the J segment 0 bases; nucleotides outside the gene matches: 12. This chain's CDR3 is CASSQGEGRGPLSYEQYF. CDR3 nucleotides: TGTGCCAGCAGCCAAGGGGAGGGGAGGGGCCCCCTCTCCTACGAGCAGTACTTC.

J is TRBJ2-7 and V is TRBV7-9; TRBD2 is a possible D gene (6 bases). The CDR3 runs to 18 residues. Germline V lookup: CDR1 SEHNR, CDR2 FQNEAQ (reference sequence). Trimming pared 6 bases from V and 4 bases from J, leaving 28 bases between. CDR3 region: CASSSPFQEGPGGYEQYF. The DNA for the CDR3 is TGTGCCAGCAGTAGTCCCTTCCAGGAGGGTCCTGGCGGGTACGAGCAGTACTTC.

The J gene is TRBJ1-2, the V gene TRBV20-1; unclear D gene. Germline V gives CDR1 DFQATT, CDR2 SNEGSKA (reference sequence). CDR3 length equals 11 residues. V was cut by 5 bases and J by 8 bases, with 12 bases left in between. DNA for the CDR3: TGCAGTGCTGTGGACGTCTACGGCTACACCTTC. Amino acids: CSAVDVYGYTF.